Sequencing of this TCR beta chain was carried out in a study of regulatory T cells in long-lasting Graves disease. The TCR beta library used iRepertoire HTBI primers with Arm-PCR amplification of CDR3. Via MiXCR, TCRdb re-called the multiplex PCR reads, giving one row per CDR3 protein. The table includes approximately 390,000 distinct CDR3 sequences, under 20% detected once. The CDR3 contains 19 residues. J was trimmed by 8 bases and V by 3 bases; bases with no gene match: 20. Germline V lookup: CDR1 MDHEN, CDR2 SYDVKM. Regarding time point: newly diagnosed GD, antithyroid drugs for less than 3 months. TCR sequences were obtained from RNA taken from PBMCs. The sample was also reused in another study, on T cells in Graves' hyperthyroidism and ophthalmopathy.

The TCR sequence derives from a woman under 30 with Graves disease. The chain recombines TRBV28 with TRBJ2-1; 9 nucleotides agree with TRBD1. The sequencing here drew on peripheral blood mononuclear cells (PBMCs), taken at new diagnosis, from a patient treated with antithyroid drugs. This CDR3 reads CASSFIWKRRDREDDEQFF. CDR3 in DNA: TGTGCCAGCAGTTTTATATGGAAGAGGCGGGACAGGGAGGATGATGAGCAGTTCTTC.